The 17 T cell receptor beta chains reported below all come from one sample, sequenced in a study of T cells in Graves' hyperthyroidism and ophthalmopathy (dated by TCRdb to about 2019). Library generation was performed with multiplex PCR. The sample was run on an Illumina HiSeq 2000. The TCR beta CDR3 regions were amplified from RNA transcripts. A first-round RT-PCR of the TCR CDR3 used the HTBI primer set with the Qiagen OneStep RT-PCR kit. TCRdb itself trimmed the public reads at Q25 with fastp, ran MiXCR and retained productive beta chains. Entries are consolidated by CDR3 protein sequence, retaining the most common genes and DNA. The sample table shows roughly 420,000 distinct CDR3 sequences, and around 13% are seen once. The ten biggest clones cover around 5.3% of the sample. The specimen was blood. The origin of the receptors is a woman aged 18 to 35 with Graves' hyperthyroidism.

This clonotype has ten or more counts. The V and J genes are TRBV3-1 and TRBJ2-3; 8 bases align to TRBD2. J was trimmed by 6 bases and V by 6 bases; bases with no gene match: 11. The CDR3 loop spans 15 amino acids. Germline lookup yields CDR1 LGHDT and CDR2 YNNKEL (reference sequence). The CDR3 here is CASSHLGTSEDTQYF. CDR3 sequence (DNA): TGTGCCAGCAGTCATCTCGGGACTAGTGAGGATACGCAGTATTTT.

The chain's CDR3 is CASSQDLADQPQHF. The CDR3 bases are TGTGCCAGCAGCCAAGATCTTGCTGATCAGCCCCAGCATTTT. The rearrangement joins TRBV7-2 to TRBJ1-5; D is ambiguous. Germline V gives CDR1 SGHTA, CDR2 FQGNSA. There are 14 residues in the CDR3. The V end was cut by 5 bases, the J end by 5 bases, with 13 bases between.

Only a few counts were recorded for this clonotype. V usage is TRBV20-1 and J usage is TRBJ2-7; 9 bases are a match to TRBD2. V lost 1 base and J lost 0; bases outside the gene matches: 7. CDR1 is DFQATT and CDR2 is SNEGSKA in the germline V gene (reference sequence). CDR3 length: 16 amino acids. The CDR3 loop is CSARGFRLADSYEQYF. CDR3 bases: TGCAGTGCTAGAGGGTTTAGACTAGCGGACTCCTACGAGCAGTACTTC.

In this sample, this clonotype turned up a few times. The chain combines TRBV20-1 with TRBJ1-1, with no clear D. The CDR3 consists of 13 residues. Germline values: CDR1 DFQATT, CDR2 SNEGSKA (reference sequence). V shed 4 bases and J shed 5 bases, with 14 bases lying between them. CDR3 nucleotide sequence: TGCAGTGCTATGTTTCAGGCTGCTACTGAAGCTTTCTTT. This gives the protein CSAMFQAATEAFF.

This clonotype has more than one count but fewer than ten. This rearrangement joins TRBV7-6 to TRBJ2-1; D unclear. Germline V gene data show CDR1 as SGHVS and CDR2 as FNYEAQ. V gave up 2 bases and J gave up 4 bases, with 21 bases separating them. The CDR3 is made up of 18 amino acids. The DNA of the CDR3 is TGTGCCAGCAGCTTAAGTCCCCCAACTGGAAACCTTTACAATGAGCAGTTCTTC. Its translation is CASSLSPPTGNLYNEQFF.

This clonotype was detected a few times. This may stem from a read error, because a much larger clone lies one nucleotide away. The chain links TRBV27 to TRBJ1-1, with D perhaps matching TRBD1 (5 bases). CDR3 size: 13 residues. Germline loops: CDR1 MNHEY, CDR2 SMNVEV (reference sequence). The CDR3 loop is CASSLRQPTEALF. CDR3 coding DNA: TGTGCCAGCAGTTTGAGACAGCCCACTGAAGCTCTCTTT.

This clonotype came up many times. The rearrangement uses TRBV30 and TRBJ1-3, with a weak D call TRBD1 (6 bases). Germline V gives CDR1 GTSNPN, CDR2 SVGIG (reference sequence). V gave up 6 bases and J gave up 4 bases, with 13 bases separating them. This CDR3 is 13 amino acids long. As DNA, the CDR3 is TGTGCCTGTCGGGACAAATCGGGAAACACCATATATTTT. This codes for CACRDKSGNTIYF.

In its sample, this clonotype was seen many times. V and J are TRBV24-1 and TRBJ1-1; D call uncertain. Trimming took off 4 bases at V and 4 bases at J, with 18 bases between the two ends. The CDR3 runs to 16 residues. Per the germline V gene, CDR1 is KGHDR and CDR2 is SFDVKD. The DNA for the CDR3 is TGTGCCACCAGTGACCCAGAAGGTATAGGGAGCACTGAAGCTTTCTTT. This encodes CATSDPEGIGSTEAFF.

This clonotype was recorded many times. The gene calls are TRBV27 and TRBJ1-2; possibly TRBD1 for D (6 bases). Germline V gives CDR1 MNHEY, CDR2 SMNVEV (reference sequence). V was pared by 0 bases and J by 8 bases, with 13 bases between. This CDR3 comprises 14 residues. CDR3 residues: CASSLSRQVFGYTF. In DNA, the CDR3 is TGTGCCAGCAGTTTATCCCGACAGGTCTTCGGCTACACCTTC.

This clonotype turned up a few times. V usage is TRBV30 and J usage is TRBJ1-2, with D possibly matching TRBD1 (5 bases). Germline V lookup: CDR1 GTSNPN, CDR2 SVGIG (reference sequence). V was pared by 7 bases and J by 8 bases, with 26 bases between. The CDR3 spans 15 residues. The CDR3 loop reads CASNGDHGGSYGYTF. As DNA, the CDR3 is TGTGCCTCGAACGGCGACCACGGGGGATCCTACGGCTACACCTTC.

This chain joins TRBV19 and TRBJ2-1, with unresolved D. CDR1 and CDR2 from the germline V gene are LNHDA and SQIVND (reference sequence). The CDR3 has 15 amino acids. The germline V and J ends were trimmed by 1 base and 2 bases, with 9 bases remaining between them. The CDR3 spells CASSIAVPTYNEQFF. Written as DNA, the CDR3 is TGTGCCAGTAGTATAGCGGTTCCCACCTACAATGAGCAGTTCTTC.

In this sample, this clonotype turned up many times. V and J are TRBV30 and TRBJ1-1; the D is unclear. Trimming stripped 5 bases from V and 1 base from J, with 17 bases between. Germline values: CDR1 GTSNPN, CDR2 SVGIG (reference sequence). The CDR3 extends over 15 amino acids. This chain's CDR3 is CAWDPAMRRNTEAFF. The DNA for the CDR3 is TGTGCCTGGGATCCCGCGATGCGAAGGAACACTGAAGCTTTCTTT.

The rearrangement uses TRBV19 and TRBJ2-1, with D tentatively TRBD1 (5 bases). V was shortened by 8 bases and J by 4 bases, with 18 bases between the two germline ends. CDR1 is LNHDA and CDR2 is SQIVND in the germline V gene (reference sequence). CDR3 size: 15 residues. CDR3 amino acids: CASALQGNKYNEQFF. The CDR3 DNA sequence: TGTGCCAGTGCTCTCCAGGGAAATAAGTACAATGAGCAGTTCTTC.

This clonotype was recorded at least ten times. V is TRBV2 and J is TRBJ2-7, with D tentatively TRBD2 (6 bases). Trimming stripped 3 bases from V and 4 bases from J, with 7 bases between. Germline V gives CDR1 SNHLY, CDR2 FYNNEI. The CDR3 runs 12 residues. The CDR3: CASSEGLYEQYF. In DNA form, the CDR3 reads TGTGCCAGCAGTGAGGGACTTTACGAGCAGTACTTC. The entire variable domain, with the rest obtained from reference TRBV2 and TRBJ2-7, is as follows: EPEVTQTPSHQVTQMGQEVILRCVPISNHLYFYWYRQILGQKVEFLVSFYNNEISEKSEIFDDQFSVERPDGSNFTLKIRSTKLEDSAMYFCASSEGLYEQYFGPGTRLTVT.

This clonotype was seen once. J is TRBJ2-5 and V is TRBV10-2, with 8 bases matching TRBD2. The germline V gene encodes CDR1 WSHSY and CDR2 SAAADI. The trim removed 6 bases at V and 7 bases at J, leaving 7 bases unmatched. The CDR3 runs 13 residues. The CDR3, as DNA: TGCGCCAGCAGCCCCGGGACTAGGGCGACCCAGTACTTC. Translation: CASSPGTRATQYF.

This clonotype was observed many times. The rearrangement joins TRBV2 to TRBJ2-7; 8 bases fit TRBD2. CDR3 length equals 14 residues. Germline V lookup: CDR1 SNHLY, CDR2 FYNNEI. V lost 2 bases and J lost 5; bases outside the gene matches: 5. This chain's CDR3 is CASSETSGRDEQYF. The CDR3 coding sequence is TGTGCCAGCAGTGAAACGTCCGGGAGGGACGAGCAGTACTTC.

The chain couples TRBV19 to TRBJ2-7; 10 bases fit TRBD1. There are 16 residues in the CDR3. Germline lookup yields CDR1 LNHDA and CDR2 SQIVND (reference sequence). Trimming at V came to 5 bases and at J to 4 bases, leaving 11 bases not matched to a gene. The CDR3 is CASSRGQGGVSYEQYF. The CDR3 DNA reads as TGTGCCAGTAGTCGAGGACAGGGGGGGGTTTCGTACGAGCAGTACTTC. The whole variable domain, remainder taken from reference TRBV19 and TRBJ2-7, is DGGITQSPKYLFRKEGQNVTLSCEQNLNHDAMYWYRQDPGQGLRLIYYSQIVNDFQKGDIAEGYSVSREKKESFPLTVTSAQKNPTAFYLCASSRGQGGVSYEQYFGPGTRLTVT.